The subject of this entry is one TCR beta chain. Its antigen remains unknown. The data were taken from a study of shared clonotypes between healthy human individuals. Overall study results and limits: In a few donors, around 5.5% of naive CD4 clonotypes appeared in common.

Clones were read by immunoSEQ multiplex PCR, and TCRdb kept only the in-frame ones, dropping some. The sample shows over a million clones, roughly 96% of them seen only once. Sequencing used naive CD4+ T cells sorted from blood. The subset denotes: CD45RA+ positively selected. This TCR came from a man aged 30-40 years in good health.

CDR3: CASSLRFSGVRVDEQFF. Written as DNA, the CDR3 is TGTGCCAGCAGTTTAAGGTTTTCGGGAGTTAGGGTAGATGAGCAGTTCTTC. This chain uses TRBV28 with TRBJ2-1, with D perhaps matching TRBD2 (6 bases). Trimming took off 2 bases at V and 8 bases at J, with 22 bases between the two ends. The CDR3 covers 17 residues. Germline V gene lookup returns CDR1 MDHEN and CDR2 SYDVKM.